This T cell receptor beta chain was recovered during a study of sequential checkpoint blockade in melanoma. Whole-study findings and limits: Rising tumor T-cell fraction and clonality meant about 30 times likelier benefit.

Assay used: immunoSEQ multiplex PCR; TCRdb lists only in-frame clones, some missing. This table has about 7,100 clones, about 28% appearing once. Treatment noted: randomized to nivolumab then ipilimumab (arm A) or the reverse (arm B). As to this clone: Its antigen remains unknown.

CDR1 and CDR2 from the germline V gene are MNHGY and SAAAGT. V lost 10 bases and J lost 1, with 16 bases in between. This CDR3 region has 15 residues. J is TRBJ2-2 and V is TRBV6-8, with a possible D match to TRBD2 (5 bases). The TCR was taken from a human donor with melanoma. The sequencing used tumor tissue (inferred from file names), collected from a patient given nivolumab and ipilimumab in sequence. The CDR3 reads CAINSGEGNTGELFF. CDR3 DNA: TGTGCCATCAACTCCGGGGAAGGGAACACCGGGGAGCTGTTTTTT.